A single sample gave rise to the 3 T cell receptor beta chains below, sequenced in a study of post-analysis software for immune sequencing data. Study outcomes and limitations: Relative to controls, patients had 4 or 5 TRBV segments at higher frequency, with TRBV5-6, TRBV5-1 and TRBV20-1 among these.

Prepared TCR beta cDNA libraries contained unique molecular identifiers. TCRdb reprocessed the PCR reads with MiXCR, giving one entry per CDR3 protein. The repertoire holds roughly 400,000 distinct CDR3 sequences, with approximately 39% as singletons. Which antigens these TCRs recognize remains unknown. Sequencing was performed on blood. Every receptor here comes from a girl aged 2 to 9 with multiple sclerosis.

This clonotype was picked up a small number of times. The chain has TRBV6-2 or TRBV6-3 and TRBJ2-1; D unresolved. The V gene's germline CDR1 is MNHEY and CDR2 SVGEGT. The CDR3 length is 12 residues. V was trimmed by 7 bases and J by 8 bases, leaving 12 bases between them. The chain's CDR3 is CASNDGFHEQFF. DNA for the CDR3: TGTGCCAGCAACGATGGATTCCATGAGCAGTTCTTC.

At least ten counts were recorded for this clonotype. V is TRBV12-3 or TRBV12-4 and J is TRBJ2-3; a weak D match, TRBD2 (5 bases). This CDR3 is 14 amino acids long. Trimming stripped 3 bases from V and 0 bases from J, with 7 bases between. CDR3 in amino acids: CASSFGLSTDTQYF. CDR3 bases: TGTGCCAGCAGTTTCGGACTGAGCACAGATACGCAGTATTTT.

The table lists this clonotype with a few counts. This chain links TRBV27 with TRBJ1-2; 8 nucleotides align to TRBD1. There are 17 residues in the CDR3. Per the germline V gene, CDR1 is MNHEY and CDR2 is SMNVEV (reference sequence). After removal of 6 bases from V and 2 bases from J, the junction contained 14 bases not matched to a gene. CDR3 nucleotides: TGTGCCAGCAGGCCGTATGGAATGCGGACAGGGAACTATGGCTACACCTTC. Its protein is CASRPYGMRTGNYGYTF.